This TCR beta chain came from a study of OX40 agonist ivuxolimab in advanced cancers. Study background: The patients got ivuxolimab, which is an agonistic anti-OX40 (CD134) antibody. The dose of intravenous ivuxolimab that patients received every 2 weeks ranged from 0.01 to 10 mg/kg. Patients treated during dose escalation were battling hepatocellular carcinoma, melanoma, renal cell or head and neck cancer.

Germline CDR1 is MDHEN and CDR2 is SYDVKM. The CDR3 covers 15 residues. V lost 5 bases to trimming and J lost 3 bases; unmatched junction nucleotides: 6. Blood draws occurred at baseline, cycle 4 day 1, and cycle 7 day 1. The data were produced by immunoSEQ multiplex PCR, yet TCRdb's version contains in-frame clones alone and is incomplete. There are 65,000 to 80,000 clones in the sample; just over 85% occur only once, and around 1.8% lies in the top ten. The sequence derives from an adult with an advanced solid tumor such as melanoma, head and neck, liver or kidney cancer. This rearrangement joins TRBV28 to TRBJ2-3; 9 bases are a match to TRBD1. This material consisted of CD4+ or CD8+ T cells sorted from blood, taken in a trial of the OX40 agonist ivuxolimab. The CDR3 loop reads CASSNRDRVTDTQYF. CDR3 sequence (DNA): TGTGCCAGCAGTAACCGGGACAGGGTAACAGATACGCAGTATTTT.